The present entry profiles one TCR gamma chain with its context. Its antigen is still unknown. Germline is not matched at one junction end, which may reflect a read error. Sequences come from RNA converted to cDNA by reverse transcription. CDR3 amplicons came from multiplex PCR with pooled V-gene forward and constant-region reverse primers. TCRdb reanalyzed the multiplex PCR reads using CATT. The sample contains tens of thousands of gamma-chain clones, 20% to 25% of which appear only once. CDR1 is GITISATS and CDR2 is ISYDGTV in the germline V gene (reference sequence). CDR3 size: 11 residues. These data originate in a study of Vδ1+ human thymocytes. General observations from the study: Unlike peripheral blood Vdelta1+ controls, thymic delta-chain sequences included roughly 22% Vdelta2 and few Vdelta3. In the thymus, TRG and TRD repertoires looked highly polyclonal with Gaussian CDR3 lengths.

The rearrangement uses TRGV9 and TRGJ1 or TRGJ2. The sequenced sample consisted of Vdelta1+ gamma-delta thymocytes from the thymus. As for subset: FACS-sorted CD3+ TCRalphabeta- TCRVdelta1+ TCRVdelta2- thymocytes. The receptor's source is a girl under three years old who had congenital heart surgery. The DNA of the CDR3 is TGTGCCTTGTGGGAGGCAATGAAGAGACTCTTT. This sequence encodes CALWEAMKRLF.